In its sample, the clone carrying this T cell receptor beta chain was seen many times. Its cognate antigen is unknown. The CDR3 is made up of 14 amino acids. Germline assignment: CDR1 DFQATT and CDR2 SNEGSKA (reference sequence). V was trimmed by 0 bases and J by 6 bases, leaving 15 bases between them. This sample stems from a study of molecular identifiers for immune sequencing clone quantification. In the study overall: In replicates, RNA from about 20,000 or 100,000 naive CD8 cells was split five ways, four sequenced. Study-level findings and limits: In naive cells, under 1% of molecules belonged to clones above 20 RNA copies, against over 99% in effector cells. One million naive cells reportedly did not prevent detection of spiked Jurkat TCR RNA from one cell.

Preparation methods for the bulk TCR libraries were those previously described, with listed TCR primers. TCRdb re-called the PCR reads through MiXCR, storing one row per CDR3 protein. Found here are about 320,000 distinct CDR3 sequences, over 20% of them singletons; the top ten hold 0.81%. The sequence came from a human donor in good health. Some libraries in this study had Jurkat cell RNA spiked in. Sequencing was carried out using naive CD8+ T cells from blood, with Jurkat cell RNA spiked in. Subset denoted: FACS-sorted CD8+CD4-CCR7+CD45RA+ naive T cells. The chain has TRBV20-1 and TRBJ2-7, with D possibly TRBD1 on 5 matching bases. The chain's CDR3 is CSARDLQAISEQYF. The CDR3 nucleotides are TGCAGTGCTAGAGATTTACAGGCTATAAGCGAGCAGTACTTC.